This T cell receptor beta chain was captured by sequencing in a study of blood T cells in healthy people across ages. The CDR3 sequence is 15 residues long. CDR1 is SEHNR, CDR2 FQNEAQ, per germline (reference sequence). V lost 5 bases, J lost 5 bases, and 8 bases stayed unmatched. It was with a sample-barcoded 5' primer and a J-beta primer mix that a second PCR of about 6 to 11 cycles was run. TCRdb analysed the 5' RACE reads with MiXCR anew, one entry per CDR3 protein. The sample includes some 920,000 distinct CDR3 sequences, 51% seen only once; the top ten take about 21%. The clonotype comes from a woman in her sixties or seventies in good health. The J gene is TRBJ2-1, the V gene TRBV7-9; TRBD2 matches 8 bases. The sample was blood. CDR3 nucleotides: TGTGCCAGCAGCAAACGGACTAGCCTCGACAATGAGCAGTTCTTC. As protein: CASSKRTSLDNEQFF.